This T cell receptor (beta chain) originates from a study of lymphopenia after photon versus proton radiotherapy. Repertoires were generated with immunoSEQ multiplex PCR, while TCRdb's copy carries only in-frame clones and drops some. This table has about 17,000 clones, around nine tenths appearing once. V shed 5 bases and J shed 5 bases, with 21 bases lying between them. Germline CDR1 and CDR2: SGHTA and FQGNSA. The CDR3 is made up of 16 amino acids. The chain carries TRBV7-2 and TRBJ2-5, with D possibly TRBD2 on 6 matching bases. This clonotype was sampled from a man aged 55 to 70 with pancreatic cancer. Sequences were derived from peripheral blood, sampled from a patient treated with photon-based radiotherapy. This CDR3 is CASSDQGRLGRETQYF. For the CDR3, the DNA is TGTGCCAGCAGCGATCAAGGACGACTTGGGAGGGAGACCCAGTACTTC.